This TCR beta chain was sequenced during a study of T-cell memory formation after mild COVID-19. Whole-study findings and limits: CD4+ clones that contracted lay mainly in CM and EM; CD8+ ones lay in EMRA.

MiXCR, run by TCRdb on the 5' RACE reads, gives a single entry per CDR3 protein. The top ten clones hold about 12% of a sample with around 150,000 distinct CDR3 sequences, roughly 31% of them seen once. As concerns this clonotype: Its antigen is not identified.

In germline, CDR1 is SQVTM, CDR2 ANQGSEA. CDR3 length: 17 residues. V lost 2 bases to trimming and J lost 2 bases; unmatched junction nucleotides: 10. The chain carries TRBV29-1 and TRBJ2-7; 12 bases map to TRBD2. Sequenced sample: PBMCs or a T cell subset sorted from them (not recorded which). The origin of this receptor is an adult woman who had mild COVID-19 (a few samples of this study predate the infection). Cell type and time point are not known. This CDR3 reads CSVEITGLAGPPYEQYF. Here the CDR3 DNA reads TGCAGCGTTGAAATAACGGGACTAGCGGGTCCACCCTACGAGCAGTACTTC.